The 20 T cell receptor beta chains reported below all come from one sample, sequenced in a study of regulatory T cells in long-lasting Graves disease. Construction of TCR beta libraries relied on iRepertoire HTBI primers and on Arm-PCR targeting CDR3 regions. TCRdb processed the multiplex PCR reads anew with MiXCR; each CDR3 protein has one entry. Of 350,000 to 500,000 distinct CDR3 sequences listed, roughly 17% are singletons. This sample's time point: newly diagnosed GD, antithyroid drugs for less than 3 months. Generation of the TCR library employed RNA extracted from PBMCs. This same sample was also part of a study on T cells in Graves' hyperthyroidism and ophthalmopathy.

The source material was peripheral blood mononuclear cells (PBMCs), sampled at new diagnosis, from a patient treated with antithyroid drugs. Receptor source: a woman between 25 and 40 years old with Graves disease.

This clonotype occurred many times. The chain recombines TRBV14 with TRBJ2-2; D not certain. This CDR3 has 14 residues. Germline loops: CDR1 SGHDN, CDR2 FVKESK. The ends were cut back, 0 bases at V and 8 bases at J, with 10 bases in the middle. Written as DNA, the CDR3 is TGTGCCAGCAGCCAAGATCGGGCGTCAGGGGAGCTGTTTTTT. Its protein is CASSQDRASGELFF.

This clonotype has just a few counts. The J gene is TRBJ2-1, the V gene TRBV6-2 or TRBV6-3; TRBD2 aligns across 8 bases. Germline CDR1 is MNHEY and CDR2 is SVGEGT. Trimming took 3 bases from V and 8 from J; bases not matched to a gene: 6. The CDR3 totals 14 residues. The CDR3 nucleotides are TGTGCCAGCAGTTATATGCGGGAGGAAGATGAGCAGTTCTTC. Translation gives CASSYMREEDEQFF.

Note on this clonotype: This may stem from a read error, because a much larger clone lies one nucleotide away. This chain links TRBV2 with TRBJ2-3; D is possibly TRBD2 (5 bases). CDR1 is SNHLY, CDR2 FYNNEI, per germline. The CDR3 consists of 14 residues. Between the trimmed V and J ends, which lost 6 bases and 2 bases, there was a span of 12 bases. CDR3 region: CASSPNGLTDTQYF. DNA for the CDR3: TGTGCCAGCAGCCCGAACGGACTCACAGATACGCAGTATTTT.

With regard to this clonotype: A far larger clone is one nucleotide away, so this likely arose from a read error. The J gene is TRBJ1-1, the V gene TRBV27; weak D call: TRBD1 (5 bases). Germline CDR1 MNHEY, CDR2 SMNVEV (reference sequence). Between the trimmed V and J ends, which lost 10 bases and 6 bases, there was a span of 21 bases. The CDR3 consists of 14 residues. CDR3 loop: CANSSYEGLAEAFF. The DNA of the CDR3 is TGTGCCAACAGCTCGTACGAGGGGCTGGCTGAAGCTTTCTTT.

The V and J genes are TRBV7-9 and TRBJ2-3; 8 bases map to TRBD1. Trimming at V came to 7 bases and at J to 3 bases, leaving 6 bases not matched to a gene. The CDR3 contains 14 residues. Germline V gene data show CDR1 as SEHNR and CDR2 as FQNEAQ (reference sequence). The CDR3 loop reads CASTWTGITDTQYF. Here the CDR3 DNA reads TGTGCCAGCACCTGGACAGGGATAACAGATACGCAGTATTTT.

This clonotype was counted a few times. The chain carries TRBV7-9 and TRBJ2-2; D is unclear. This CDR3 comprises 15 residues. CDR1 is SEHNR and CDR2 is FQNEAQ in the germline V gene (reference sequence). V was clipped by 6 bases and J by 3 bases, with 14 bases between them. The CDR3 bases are TGTGCCAGCAGGGATTTATCGACGGACACCGGGGAGCTGTTTTTT. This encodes CASRDLSTDTGELFF.

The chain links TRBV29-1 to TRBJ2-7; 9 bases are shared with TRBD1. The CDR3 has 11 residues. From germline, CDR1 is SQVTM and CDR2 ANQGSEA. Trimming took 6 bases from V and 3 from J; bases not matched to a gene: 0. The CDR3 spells CSVDRGYEQYF. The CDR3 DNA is TGCAGCGTGGACAGGGGCTACGAGCAGTACTTC.

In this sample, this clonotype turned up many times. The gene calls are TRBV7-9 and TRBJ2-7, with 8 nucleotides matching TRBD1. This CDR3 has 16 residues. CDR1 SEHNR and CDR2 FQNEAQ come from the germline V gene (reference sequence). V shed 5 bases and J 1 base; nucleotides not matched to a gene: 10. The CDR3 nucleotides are TGTGCCAGCAGCCCCCCGACAGGGGAATATTCCTACGAGCAGTACTTC. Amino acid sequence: CASSPPTGEYSYEQYF.

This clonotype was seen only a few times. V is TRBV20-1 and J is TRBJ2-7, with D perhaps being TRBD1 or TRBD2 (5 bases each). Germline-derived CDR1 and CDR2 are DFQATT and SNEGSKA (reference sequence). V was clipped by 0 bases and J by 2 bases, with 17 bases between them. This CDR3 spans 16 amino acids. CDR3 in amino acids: CSAREGPDPGTYEQYF. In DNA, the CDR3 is TGCAGTGCTAGAGAGGGGCCTGACCCGGGAACCTACGAGCAGTACTTC.

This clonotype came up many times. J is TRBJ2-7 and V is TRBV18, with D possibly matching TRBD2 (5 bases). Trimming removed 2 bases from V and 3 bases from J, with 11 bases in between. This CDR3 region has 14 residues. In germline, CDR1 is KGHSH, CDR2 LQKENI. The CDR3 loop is CASSPNRDNYEQYF. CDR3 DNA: TGTGCCAGCTCACCAAATCGGGATAACTACGAGCAGTACTTC.

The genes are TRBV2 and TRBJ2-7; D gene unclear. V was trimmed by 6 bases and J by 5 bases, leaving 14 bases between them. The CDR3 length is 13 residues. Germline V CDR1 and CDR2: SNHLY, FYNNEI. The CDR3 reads CASSPPPGNEQYF. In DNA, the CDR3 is TGTGCCAGCAGCCCCCCCCCCGGAAACGAGCAGTACTTC. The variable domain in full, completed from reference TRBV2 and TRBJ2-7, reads EPEVTQTPSHQVTQMGQEVILRCVPISNHLYFYWYRQILGQKVEFLVSFYNNEISEKSEIFDDQFSVERPDGSNFTLKIRSTKLEDSAMYFCASSPPPGNEQYFGPGTRLTVT.

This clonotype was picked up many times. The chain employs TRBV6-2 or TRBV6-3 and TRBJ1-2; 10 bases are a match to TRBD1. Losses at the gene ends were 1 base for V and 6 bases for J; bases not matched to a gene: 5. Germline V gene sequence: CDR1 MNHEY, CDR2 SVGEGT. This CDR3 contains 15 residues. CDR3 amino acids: CASSYLGQGVDGYTF. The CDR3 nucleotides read TGTGCCAGCAGTTACTTAGGACAGGGGGTAGATGGCTACACCTTC.

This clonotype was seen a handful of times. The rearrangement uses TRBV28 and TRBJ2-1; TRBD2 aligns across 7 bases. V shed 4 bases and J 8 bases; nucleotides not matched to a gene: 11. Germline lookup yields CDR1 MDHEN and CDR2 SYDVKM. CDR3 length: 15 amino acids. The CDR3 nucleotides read TGTGCCAGCAGTTCTACTCGCGGGAGAGGGTATGAGCAGTTCTTC. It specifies CASSSTRGRGYEQFF.

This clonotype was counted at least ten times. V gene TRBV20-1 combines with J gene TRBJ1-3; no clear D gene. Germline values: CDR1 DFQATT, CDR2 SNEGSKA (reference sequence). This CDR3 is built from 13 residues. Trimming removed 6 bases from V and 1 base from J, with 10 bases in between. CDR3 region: CSAREQSGNTIYF. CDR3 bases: TGCAGTGCGAGGGAACAGTCTGGAAACACCATATATTTT.

CDR3 region: CASSLRVGGANVLTF. CDR3 in DNA: TGTGCCAGCAGTTTAAGGGTCGGTGGGGCCAACGTCCTGACTTTC. The gene calls are TRBV12-3 or TRBV12-4 and TRBJ2-6; the D is unclear. The V gene lost 2 bases and the J gene lost 3 bases, with 8 bases spanning the gap. This CDR3 spans 15 amino acids.

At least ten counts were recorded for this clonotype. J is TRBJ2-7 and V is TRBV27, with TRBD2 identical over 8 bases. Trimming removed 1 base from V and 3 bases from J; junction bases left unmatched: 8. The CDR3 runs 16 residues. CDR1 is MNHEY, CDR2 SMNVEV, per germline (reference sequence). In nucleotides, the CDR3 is TGTGCCAGCAGTTTATGGACGGGGGGGCGCAGCTACGAGCAGTACTTC. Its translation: CASSLWTGGRSYEQYF.

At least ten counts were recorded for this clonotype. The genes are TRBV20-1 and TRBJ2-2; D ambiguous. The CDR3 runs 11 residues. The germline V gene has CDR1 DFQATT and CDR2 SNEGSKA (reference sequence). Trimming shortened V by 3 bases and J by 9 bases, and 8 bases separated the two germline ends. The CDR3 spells CSARFSRELFF. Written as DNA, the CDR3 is TGCAGTGCTAGGTTTAGCCGGGAGCTGTTTTTT.

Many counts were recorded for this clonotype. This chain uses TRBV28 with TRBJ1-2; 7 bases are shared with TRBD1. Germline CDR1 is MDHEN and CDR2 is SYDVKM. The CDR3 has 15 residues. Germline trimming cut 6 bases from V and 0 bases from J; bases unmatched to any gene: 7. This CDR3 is CASSSGTATNYGYTF. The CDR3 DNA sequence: TGTGCCAGCAGCAGTGGGACAGCTACTAACTATGGCTACACCTTC.

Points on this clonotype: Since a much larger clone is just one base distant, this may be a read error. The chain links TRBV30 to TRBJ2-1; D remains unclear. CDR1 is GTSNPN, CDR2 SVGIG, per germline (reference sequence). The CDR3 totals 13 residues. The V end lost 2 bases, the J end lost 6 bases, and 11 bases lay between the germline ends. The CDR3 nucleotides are TGTGCCTGGAGTTCTGCTCAAGCCAATGAGCAGTTCTTC. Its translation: CAWSSAQANEQFF.

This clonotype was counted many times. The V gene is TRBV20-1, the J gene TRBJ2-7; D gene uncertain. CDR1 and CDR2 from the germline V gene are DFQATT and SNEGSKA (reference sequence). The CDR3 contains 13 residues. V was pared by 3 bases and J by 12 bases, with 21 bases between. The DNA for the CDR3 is TGCAGTGCTAGCAGAGGTGGAAGCCTCAGTATGTACTTC. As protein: CSASRGGSLSMYF.